This TCR beta chain was captured in a study of blood T cell repertoires in COVID-19. Study information: Sites across the United States, Italy and Spain contributed samples from acute and convalescent COVID-19. T cells, B-cell-depleted T cells, or PBMCs supplied cDNA or gDNA.

Authors' analysis steps: Nucleated cell counts were estimated from reference gene primer amplification. Here immunoSEQ multiplex PCR was the method, and the copy in TCRdb shows in-frame clones only, minus some. The V and J calls and the clone size are those of that table, but D and trimming were determined from the DNA. The sample consists of roughly 140,000 clones, under 90% of them appearing once. The CDR3 consists of 14 residues. Per germline, CDR1 LNHDA and CDR2 SQIVND (reference sequence). The V and J ends lost 5 bases and 5 bases, in that order; junction bases with no gene match: 5. Material: peripheral blood. The chain carries TRBV19 and TRBJ1-1; the match to TRBD1 covers 10 bases. This receptor was taken from a woman over 75 in a cohort sampled during active or convalescent COVID-19. The CDR3 region is CASSGTGEDTEAFF. The CDR3 nucleotides read TGTGCCAGTAGTGGGACAGGGGAGGATACTGAAGCTTTCTTT.